One T cell receptor (beta chain) is described in this entry. Its antigen remains unidentified. No qualities accompany the bases; no much larger clone lies one base away. The data stem from a study of shared clonotypes between healthy human individuals (dated by TCRdb to between 2020 and 2021). As for the study more broadly: A couple of women and a few men aged 18 to 49 years were included in the cohort. For each donor, CD4 naive and CD4 memory were each given three plates, CD8 naive was given two plates, and CD8 memory was given one plate. To estimate repertoire size and how much clonotype sharing occurs between individuals, the study deeply sequenced the blood TCR repertoires of roughly 5 healthy adults. Libraries were prepared and TCR repertoires were sequenced by different laboratories using diverse techniques, in order to increase sequencing depth and limit assay-specific biases. Between about 0.9 and 9 billion PBMCs per donor were obtained by leukapheresis. The research as a whole found: Even with the large sequencing depth, rarefaction of the sorted-subset datasets indicated that sequencing was incomplete. About 5% of naive CD4, around 4% of naive CD8, approximately 2% of memory CD4, and more than 0.35% of memory CD8 clonotypes were shared across several donors. Clonotypes shared by all four sorted-subset donors showed higher generation probabilities than non-shared clonotypes. Sampling was limited to blood, and TCR repertoires in tissue likely differ from TCR repertoires in blood. Based on pairwise subsampling, the degree of clonotype sharing among donors was expected to be affected by sequencing depth. Because the study included only a small number of donors, the genetic and exposure-history diversity represented was limited. Naive subsets generally had larger estimated clonotype richness than memory subsets.

CDR1 and CDR2 are drawn from the germline V gene: LGHNA, YSLEER. The trim is 2 bases for V and 9 bases for J, with a gap of 11 bases between the germline ends. From its cysteine to its phenylalanine, the CDR3 spans 13 amino acids. Left in the record is the CDR3 DNA by itself, 39 bases read in frame from the first base. Using the deep immunoSEQ assay, TCR CDR3 regions were amplified from genomic DNA by multiplex PCR. Extracted genomic DNA from each cell subset was distributed evenly across all wells of several immunoSEQ 96-well plates, and each plate was treated as a replicate. For sorted subsets, each replicate PCR was loaded with approximately 200 ng genomic DNA, equivalent to 30,000 or so T cell genomes. The purified libraries were quantified using a Qubit 3.0 fluorometer, sized with a Bioanalyzer 2100, and then quantified again using the KAPA Library Quantification kit. Every immunoSEQ 96-well plate was sequenced on a separate single-read 150-cycle Illumina NextSeq 550 flow cell. As for the original processing: The immunoSEQ output contained only junctional sequences without quality scores, so filtering could not match that applied to full-length reads. To assign V/J genes and CDR3, sequences were annotated against IMGT germline references using PyIR, a Python wrapper for IgBLAST v1.9. Reads were filtered out if the reads had weak V/J assignments (E-value above 1e-6), no CDR3, stop codons, out-of-frame junctions, or ambiguous translated residues. A V3J clonotype was defined by an identical inferred V gene, J gene, and CDR3 amino acid sequence. Percentage overlap between repertoires was computed as shared unique clonotypes divided by the size of the smaller repertoire. Three approaches were used to assess repertoire richness: RTK rarefaction, the Chao1 estimator, and Recon v2.1 estimates of unobserved clonotypes. Generation probabilities for all TCRbeta clonotypes obtained by the gDNA method from a handful of donors were computed using OLGA. The table was pulled from immuneACCESS by TCRdb, which kept in-frame rearrangements only. Such tables lose some clones; where checked, under half of the loss comes from unresolved V genes, and the rest has no known cause. V and J calls and clone size are given by that table; D and trimming were obtained from the DNA. For this sample there are hundreds of thousands of clones; just over 90% appear just once. The top ten clonotypes cover 24% of the sample.

CD8 naive samples were CD45RO-negative cells positively selected for CCR7, giving a CD45RA+CCR7+ population that excluded TemRA cells. The donors were healthy, HIV-negative adults with no recently reported acute infections or vaccinations. Every donor was a Caucasian adult residing in Nashville, Tennessee, USA. Blood was collected by leukapheresis, and PBMCs were isolated by Ficoll-Histopaque density gradient centrifugation and then cryopreserved in liquid nitrogen vapor phase. Analytical flow cytometry was used to check the purity and quantity of every magnetically sorted T cell population. From each sorted fraction, genomic DNA was isolated and quantified by UV absorbance on a Nanodrop 2000c.

The chain is encoded by TRBV4-3 joined to TRBJ2-1; no D gene can be assigned with confidence. This sequence originates from a man between 25 and 39 years old in good health. Sequencing used naive CD8+ T cells sorted from blood. The sample's cell subset or site label, decoded: CD45RA+CCR7+. CDR3 sequence: CASSQSRRGEQFF. The DNA sequence reads TGCGCCAGCAGCCAATCCCGTCGTGGTGAGCAGTTCTTC.